The clone carrying this T cell receptor (beta chain) has a handful of counts. The sample comes from a study of glioma-infiltrating T cells after dendritic cell vaccination. V lost 0 bases to trimming and J lost 2 bases; unmatched junction nucleotides: 4. This CDR3 spans 17 amino acids. Germline V gene data show CDR1 as SGHNT and CDR2 as YYREEE (reference sequence). TCRdb's table, derived via immunoSEQ multiplex PCR, lists solely in-frame clones and lacks some. Here the sample spans about 82,000 clones, around nine tenths being singletons. The specimen comprised blood, sampled before dendritic cell vaccination. The TCR sequence derives from a human donor with glioblastoma. This chain uses TRBV5-4 with TRBJ2-5, with 13 bases fitting TRBD2. This chain's CDR3 is CASSLVLAGGIQETQYF. CDR3 in DNA: TGTGCCAGCAGCTTGGTACTAGCGGGGGGGATTCAAGAGACCCAGTACTTC.